Listed here are 31 T cell receptor beta chains from one sample, sequenced in a study of T-cell reconstitution after alpha-beta-depleted transplantation in children. Unique molecular identifiers were built into the TCRbeta library. TCRdb re-called the PCR reads through MiXCR, storing one row per CDR3 protein. The sample contains about 610,000 distinct CDR3 sequences, roughly 10% of which appear only once. The sample consisted of PBMCs from the stem cell graft donor, taken from the stem cell graft. All receptors derive from a human donor who donated a stem cell graft to a child with acute myeloid leukemia.

This clonotype has only a few counts. The rearrangement links TRBV20-1 to TRBJ1-1, with a tentative D call TRBD1 (6 bases). The germline V gene encodes CDR1 DFQATT and CDR2 SNEGSKA (reference sequence). V lost 0 bases and J lost 1, with 18 bases in between. CDR3 size: 17 residues. The CDR3 nucleotides are TGCAGTGCTAGAGAGAGAGGACAGTGGGTGGGGAACACTGAAGCTTTCTTT. The encoded protein is CSARERGQWVGNTEAFF.

This clonotype was seen many times. The chain has TRBV2 and TRBJ1-1; 9 nucleotides agree with TRBD1. The CDR3 is made up of 14 amino acids. Germline values: CDR1 SNHLY, CDR2 FYNNEI. V lost 9 bases and J lost 1; bases outside the gene matches: 6. The CDR3 region is CASTQDRGNTEAFF. DNA of the CDR3: TGTGCCAGTACCCAGGACAGGGGGAACACTGAAGCTTTCTTT.

The chain combines TRBV12-3 or TRBV12-4 with TRBJ2-5, with TRBD1 as a possible D gene (6 bases). The CDR3 extends over 14 amino acids. With 6 bases removed from V and 1 base from J, the gap between germline ends came to 12 bases. The CDR3 loop is CASRSLGGQETQYF. The CDR3 DNA follows: TGTGCCAGCAGATCCCTAGGGGGCCAAGAGACCCAGTACTTC.

This clonotype was seen more than once but under ten times. The chain joins TRBV10-3 to TRBJ2-5, with a weak D call TRBD1 (7 bases). CDR3 length: 13 residues. V shed 9 bases and J shed 5 bases, with 16 bases lying between them. The germline V gene encodes CDR1 ENHRY and CDR2 SYGVKD. Here the CDR3 DNA reads TGTGCCATGGGACAGCGAGGGGGGGAGACCCAGTACTTC. It codes for CAMGQRGGETQYF.

This clonotype has ten or more counts. Written as DNA, the CDR3 is TGTGCCAGCAGCGTGGGACTAGCGTTGGAGACCCAGTACTTC. This encodes CASSVGLALETQYF. The gene calls are TRBV9 and TRBJ2-5; 10 nucleotides align to TRBD2. The V segment lost 2 bases and the J segment 5 bases; nucleotides outside the gene matches: 3. The CDR3 spans 14 residues. The germline V gene has CDR1 SGDLS and CDR2 YYNGEE. The full variable domain, completed using reference TRBV9 and TRBJ2-5, is DSGVTQTPKHLITATGQRVTLRCSPRSGDLSVYWYQQSLDQGLQFLIQYYNGEERAKGNILERFSAQQFPDLHSELNLSSLELGDSALYFCASSVGLALETQYFGPGTRLLVL.

The V and J genes are TRBV4-2 and TRBJ2-2, with D possibly TRBD1 on 5 matching bases. Germline values: CDR1 LGHNA, CDR2 YNFKEQ. V was cut by 1 base and J by 7 bases, with 16 bases left in between. This CDR3 contains 16 residues. As DNA, the CDR3 is TGTGCCAGCAGCCAAGGGGGTAGACAGCTCTACGGGGAGCTGTTTTTT. As protein: CASSQGGRQLYGELFF.

This clonotype has at least ten counts. The chain links TRBV7-2 to TRBJ2-1; 10 bases fit TRBD2. Germline V gives CDR1 SGHTA, CDR2 FQGNSA. CDR3 length equals 15 residues. The ends lost 4 bases at V and 3 bases at J; junction bases unmatched: 3. This CDR3 reads CASSSGTSVYNEQFF. DNA for the CDR3: TGTGCCAGCAGCTCCGGGACTAGCGTCTACAATGAGCAGTTCTTC.

This rearrangement joins TRBV5-1 to TRBJ2-2; D remains unclear. Trimming took off 0 bases at V and 8 bases at J, with 8 bases between the two ends. CDR1 is SGHRS and CDR2 is YFSETQ in the germline V gene. This CDR3 has 13 amino acids. CDR3 nucleotide sequence: TGCGCCAGCAGCTTGGTATTCGCAGGGGAGCTGTTTTTT. Residues: CASSLVFAGELFF. Based on the CDR3 plus reference TRBV5-1 and TRBJ2-2, the full variable domain is KAGVTQTPRYLIKTRGQQVTLSCSPISGHRSVSWYQQTPGQGLQFLFEYFSETQRNKGNFPGRFSGRQFSNSRSEMNVSTLELGDSALYLCASSLVFAGELFFGEGSRLTVL.

This clonotype was picked up a small number of times. This chain uses TRBV7-8 with TRBJ2-3, with D perhaps matching TRBD2 (5 bases). Germline V gives CDR1 SGHVS, CDR2 FQNEAQ. This CDR3 comprises 15 residues. V was shortened by 2 bases and J by 4 bases, with 13 bases between the two germline ends. In DNA, the CDR3 is TGTGCCAGCAGCTTAAGCGAGAGGGCGGCAGATACGCAGTATTTT. This translates into CASSLSERAADTQYF.

Of note for this clonotype: The junction does not match germline at one end; this may be a read error. The V gene is TRBV10-3, the J gene TRBJ1-1; D gene unclear. The CDR3 consists of 12 residues. CDR1 ENHRY and CDR2 SYGVKD come from the germline V gene. CDR3 sequence: CAISVGVTQAFF. For the CDR3, the DNA is TGTGCCATCAGTGTGGGAGTCACTCAAGCTTTCTTT.

This clonotype occurred once. The chain couples TRBV27 to TRBJ2-1, with 10 bases aligning to TRBD1. Trimming removed 3 bases from V and 8 bases from J; junction bases left unmatched: 7. Germline CDR1 reads MNHEY; CDR2 reads SMNVEV (reference sequence). The CDR3 extends over 15 amino acids. The chain's CDR3 is CASSFRTGGVDEQFF. CDR3 sequence (DNA): TGTGCCAGCAGTTTCCGGACAGGGGGGGTCGATGAGCAGTTCTTC.

This clonotype was seen more than once but under ten times. The gene calls are TRBV11-2 and TRBJ1-5; 12 bases map to TRBD1. V was clipped by 0 bases and J by 6 bases; unmatched bases: 3. The CDR3 is 16 amino acids. Germline CDR1 is SGHAT and CDR2 is FQNNGV. CDR3 nucleotide sequence: TGTGCCAGCAGCTTAGATGGGACAGGGGGCGGTCAGCCCCAGCATTTT. It is translated as CASSLDGTGGGQPQHF.

This clonotype was seen many times. This chain links TRBV9 with TRBJ2-7; 8 bases map to TRBD2. This CDR3 has 14 residues. The V gene's germline CDR1 is SGDLS and CDR2 YYNGEE. V lost 3 bases and J lost 6; bases outside the gene matches: 8. The CDR3 protein is CASSALSREGEQYF. CDR3 nucleotide sequence: TGTGCCAGCAGCGCTCTCAGCCGGGAGGGCGAGCAGTACTTC.

This clonotype turned up a few times. J is TRBJ2-7 and V is TRBV9; 10 nucleotides line up with TRBD1. Germline V gives CDR1 SGDLS, CDR2 YYNGEE. V lost 4 bases, J lost 4 bases, and 8 bases stayed unmatched. This CDR3 has 15 residues. CDR3: CASSQDGTGEYEQYF. The DNA of the CDR3 is TGTGCCAGCAGCCAAGACGGGACAGGGGAATACGAGCAGTACTTC.

In this sample, this clonotype turned up a few times. V and J are TRBV5-6 and TRBJ2-7; 10 bases fit TRBD1. The CDR3 length is 15 residues. Germline lookup yields CDR1 SGHDT and CDR2 YYEEEE. Trimming at V came to 4 bases and at J to 6 bases, leaving 10 bases not matched to a gene. DNA of the CDR3: TGTGCCAGCAGCCGACCGGACAGGGGGGGTTTCGAGCAGTACTTC. This translates into CASSRPDRGGFEQYF.

V gene TRBV21-1 combines with J gene TRBJ2-7; the table's D call, TRBD1, has no DNA check behind it. TRBV21-1 is a recognized pseudogene. The CDR3 sequence is 16 residues long. CDR3 sequence reads: CASSKAIVGGAYEQYF. Here the CDR3 DNA reads TGTGCCAGCAGCAAAGCGATTGTGGGGGGTGCCTACGAGCAGTACTTC.

The table lists this clonotype with many counts. This chain connects TRBV29-1 to TRBJ1-5; 7 bases are shared with TRBD1. The CDR3 is 13 amino acids. The V gene end was trimmed by 5 bases and the J gene end by 4 bases; junction bases not matched to a gene: 5. Per the germline V gene, CDR1 is SQVTM and CDR2 is ANQGSEA. The CDR3 here is CSVSSQGNQPQHF. The CDR3 nucleotides read TGCAGCGTTAGCTCACAGGGGAATCAGCCCCAGCATTTT.

The chain has TRBV29-1 and TRBJ1-1; D unclear. The CDR3 runs to 14 residues. Between the trimmed V and J ends, which lost 0 bases and 2 bases, there was a span of 10 bases. Germline CDR1 reads SQVTM; CDR2 reads ANQGSEA. DNA for the CDR3: TGCAGCGTTGAAGAATGGCGACCTAACACTGAAGCTTTCTTT. Residues: CSVEEWRPNTEAFF.

V and J are TRBV12-3 or TRBV12-4 and TRBJ2-1; D gene uncertain. The CDR3 contains 18 residues. Trimming shortened V by 2 bases and J by 3 bases, and 20 bases separated the two germline ends. CDR3 region: CASSLYRRGWDVYNEQFF. CDR3 in DNA: TGTGCCAGCAGTTTATATCGCCGTGGGTGGGATGTCTACAATGAGCAGTTCTTC.

J is TRBJ1-4 and V is TRBV10-3; D gene uncertain. CDR3 length: 12 amino acids. V was trimmed by 2 bases and J by 7 bases, leaving 5 bases between them. Per germline, CDR1 ENHRY and CDR2 SYGVKD. This chain's CDR3 is CAISEGVEKLFF. The CDR3 nucleotides are TGTGCCATCAGTGAGGGAGTTGAAAAACTGTTTTTT.

This clonotype came up many times. V usage is TRBV6-5 and J usage is TRBJ2-1, with TRBD1 matching 11 bases. Trimming removed 2 bases from V and 4 bases from J; junction bases left unmatched: 1. Germline-derived CDR1 and CDR2 are MNHEY and SVGAGI. CDR3 length equals 15 residues. CDR3 nucleotides: TGTGCCAGCAGTTACCGGGACAGGGGGTACAATGAGCAGTTCTTC. Translated, it gives CASSYRDRGYNEQFF.

The chain joins TRBV4-2 to TRBJ2-7; D call uncertain. Germline CDR1 reads LGHNA; CDR2 reads YNFKEQ. The CDR3 has 15 amino acids. The V gene lost 0 bases and the J gene lost 3 bases, with 12 bases spanning the gap. The CDR3 bases are TGTGCCAGCAGCCAAGAGGCTGCGTCTCTCTACGAGCAGTACTTC. Protein: CASSQEAASLYEQYF.

The chain has TRBV20-1 and TRBJ2-6; tentative D call: TRBD1 (6 bases). Germline V CDR1 and CDR2: DFQATT, SNEGSKA (reference sequence). The V end lost 6 bases, the J end lost 0 bases, and 9 bases lay between the germline ends. The CDR3 loop spans 14 amino acids. The CDR3 bases are TGCAGTGCGATCAGGGGCTCTGGGGCCAACGTCCTGACTTTC. This codes for CSAIRGSGANVLTF.

The chain links TRBV12-3 or TRBV12-4 to TRBJ2-3; 7 nucleotides line up with TRBD2. The CDR3 is 15 amino acids. V dropped 7 bases and J dropped 4; count of bases not matched to a gene: 11. CDR3 DNA sequence: TGTGCCAGCAATCCTACGGGAGGTAGGGCAGATACGCAGTATTTT. It yields the protein CASNPTGGRADTQYF.

This clonotype turned up a few times. This chain connects TRBV20-1 to TRBJ2-5; D assignment may be TRBD1 or TRBD2 (5 bases each). Per the germline V gene, CDR1 is DFQATT and CDR2 is SNEGSKA (reference sequence). Trimming left V 3 bases short and J 2 bases short, with 16 bases between. The CDR3 has 15 residues. Written as DNA, the CDR3 is TGCAGTGCTAGTAAATTCCCGGGACCTCAAGAGACCCAGTACTTC. Its translation is CSASKFPGPQETQYF.

In this sample, this clonotype turned up a few times. The chain carries TRBV5-5 and TRBJ2-2; D gene unclear. The CDR3 sequence is 15 residues long. V lost 0 bases and J 4 bases, leaving 10 bases between the germline ends. CDR1 and CDR2 (germline): SGHKS, YYEKEE (reference sequence). As DNA, the CDR3 is TGTGCCAGCAGCTTGGGGGCTAGAAGCACCGGGGAGCTGTTTTTT. Translation gives CASSLGARSTGELFF.

This clonotype was detected ten times or more. Here the CDR3 reads CSGTSERTDTQYF. CDR3 nucleotides: TGCAGTGGGACTAGCGAACGCACAGATACGCAGTATTTT. The V call is TRBV20-1, the J call TRBJ2-3; 9 bases map to TRBD2. CDR1 and CDR2 (germline): DFQATT, SNEGSKA (reference sequence). The trim removed 7 bases at V and 1 base at J, leaving 3 bases unmatched. The length of the CDR3 is 13 residues.

The J gene is TRBJ2-1, the V gene TRBV5-1; no clear D gene. The CDR3 runs 15 residues. Trimming shortened V by 6 bases and J by 7 bases, and 20 bases separated the two germline ends. Germline values: CDR1 SGHRS, CDR2 YFSETQ. DNA for the CDR3: TGCGCCAGCACCCCGAACCCCCTAGGCTTTAATGAGCAGTTCTTC. Amino acids: CASTPNPLGFNEQFF.

The chain recombines TRBV28 with TRBJ2-5, with 10 bases lining up with TRBD1. Trimming cost V 8 bases and J 8 bases; bases outside gene matches: 17. Germline V CDR1 and CDR2: MDHEN, SYDVKM. The CDR3 is 16 amino acids. The DNA of the CDR3 is TGTGCCAGCCCTGTATGGTGTGGACAGGGGGATGAAACCCAGTACTTC. Its protein product is CASPVWCGQGDETQYF.

This clonotype was seen more than once but under ten times. The chain couples TRBV25-1 to TRBJ2-7; 11 bases are a match to TRBD2. The CDR3 spans 15 residues. Losses at the gene ends were 0 bases for V and 2 bases for J; bases not matched to a gene: 0. Germline-derived CDR1 and CDR2 are MGHDK and SYGVNS. The CDR3 DNA follows: TGTGCCAGCAGTGAATATAGCGGGAGGGCCTACGAGCAGTACTTC. This codes for CASSEYSGRAYEQYF.

The chain is built from TRBV28 and TRBJ2-1; 8 positions agree with TRBD2. Germline CDR1 and CDR2: MDHEN and SYDVKM. Unmatched junction bases numbered 12, after V lost 4 bases and J lost 7 bases. CDR3 length: 16 residues. The CDR3: CASSSPAGDPDNEQFF. The CDR3 DNA reads as TGTGCCAGCAGTTCGCCAGCGGGAGATCCCGATAATGAGCAGTTCTTC. The full variable domain, rest sourced from reference TRBV28 and TRBJ2-1, is DVKVTQSSRYLVKRTGEKVFLECVQDMDHENMFWYRQDPGLGLRLIYFSYDVKMKEKGDIPEGYSVSREKKERFSLILESASTNQTSMYLCASSSPAGDPDNEQFFGPGTRLTVL.